A single sample is the source of the 7 T cell receptor beta chains below, sequenced in a study of blood T cell repertoires in COVID-19. Generated by immunoSEQ multiplex PCR, the TCRdb table keeps only in-frame clones and is missing some. The sample has under 200,000 clones, roughly 80% seen once; the top ten hold 5.2%. Sequenced sample: PBMCs or T cells enriched from blood (not recorded which). These receptors originate from a woman in her fifties or sixties with acute COVID-19.

V usage is TRBV4-2 and J usage is TRBJ2-1, with D possibly TRBD1 on 5 matching bases. The ends were cut back, 4 bases at V and 15 bases at J, with 31 bases in the middle. Germline V CDR1 and CDR2: LGHNA, YNFKEQ. The CDR3 length is 17 residues. CDR3: CASSPTLWGGKHTVPFF. DNA for the CDR3: TGTGCCAGCAGCCCTACCCTGTGGGGCGGAAAGCATACGGTGCCGTTCTTC.

This chain uses TRBV25-1 with TRBJ1-5; 8 bases line up with TRBD1. The V segment lost 0 bases and the J segment 11 bases; nucleotides outside the gene matches: 3. CDR1 is MGHDK, CDR2 SYGVNS, per germline. The CDR3 extends over 13 amino acids. CDR3 nucleotides: TGTGCCAGCAGTGAATATTCGGACAGGGCCCAGCATTTT. This codes for CASSEYSDRAQHF.

This chain joins TRBV11-3 and TRBJ1-1, with D uncertain. The CDR3 loop spans 14 amino acids. The germline V and J ends were trimmed by 5 bases and 0 bases, with 10 bases remaining between them. Germline CDR1 is SGHNT and CDR2 is YENEEA. The CDR3 DNA reads TGTGCCAGCAGCCGAGGAAACCTGAACACTGAAGCTTTCTTT. This encodes CASSRGNLNTEAFF.

The CDR3 loop reads CASSLLVSTGELFF. The CDR3 DNA follows: TGTGCCAGCAGCTTACTAGTATCCACCGGGGAGCTGTTTTTT. The chain employs TRBV7-9 and TRBJ2-2; no definite D call. Per the germline V gene, CDR1 is SEHNR and CDR2 is FQNEAQ (reference sequence). CDR3 length: 14 amino acids. The ends were cut back, 2 bases at V and 4 bases at J, with 8 bases in the middle. The complete variable domain, with remaining parts taken from reference TRBV7-9 and TRBJ2-2, reads DTGVSQNPRHKITKRGQNVTFRCDPISEHNRLYWYRQTLGQGPEFLTYFQNEAQLEKSRLLSDRFSAERPKGSFSTLEIQRTEQGDSAMYLCASSLLVSTGELFFGEGSRLTVL.

This chain connects TRBV6-2 or TRBV6-3 to TRBJ1-2; tentative D call: TRBD1 (6 bases). With 6 bases removed from V and 8 bases from J, the gap between germline ends came to 22 bases. The length of the CDR3 is 15 residues. Germline V CDR1 and CDR2: MNHEY, SVGEGT. In DNA, the CDR3 is TGTGCCAGCAGGCCTTTTGAGGGGGTAACAAGCGGCTACACCTTC. Amino acids: CASRPFEGVTSGYTF.

The chain uses TRBV19 and TRBJ2-1, with a possible D match to TRBD1 (6 bases). V was clipped by 6 bases and J by 4 bases, with 7 bases between them. The length of the CDR3 is 12 residues. Looked up from germline, CDR1 is LNHDA and CDR2 is SQIVND (reference sequence). CDR3 protein: CASRQGYNEQFF. CDR3 nucleotides: TGTGCCAGTAGACAGGGATACAATGAGCAGTTCTTC. Using reference TRBV19 and TRBJ2-1 for the parts outside the CDR3, the full variable domain is DGGITQSPKYLFRKEGQNVTLSCEQNLNHDAMYWYRQDPGQGLRLIYYSQIVNDFQKGDIAEGYSVSREKKESFPLTVTSAQKNPTAFYLCASRQGYNEQFFGPGTRLTVL.

The rearrangement joins TRBV3-1 (or the pseudogene TRBV3-2) to TRBJ1-1; D possibly corresponds to TRBD1 (6 bases). This CDR3 is 12 amino acids long. Trimming took off 3 bases at V and 8 bases at J, with 10 bases between the two ends. Per the germline V gene, CDR1 is LGHDT and CDR2 is YNNKEL (reference sequence). The chain's CDR3 is CASSHRQVEAFF. Written as DNA, the CDR3 is TGTGCCAGCAGCCATAGACAGGTGGAAGCTTTCTTT.